This TCR beta chain emerged from a study of graft-versus-host responses after intestinal transplantation. The CDR3 totals 15 residues. Germline-derived CDR1 and CDR2 are SGHVS and FNYEAQ. V gave up 1 base and J gave up 6 bases; unmatched junction bases: 3. The data were produced by immunoSEQ multiplex PCR, yet TCRdb's version contains in-frame clones alone and is incomplete. The sample includes fewer than 120,000 clones, about 93% of them seen just once. Worth noting for this clone: Its antigen is unidentified.

Study-level findings and limits: Recipient bone marrow held GvH clones, some seen earlier in ileum or blood.

This chain joins TRBV7-6 and TRBJ2-1; 10 bases line up with TRBD1. This receptor was taken from a human donor who received an intestinal transplant. Sequenced material: unstimulated CD8+ T cells sorted from spleen or lymph node cells, taken before intestinal transplant. CDR3 in amino acids: CASSLGTGGPNEQFF. In DNA form, the CDR3 reads TGTGCCAGCAGCTTAGGGACAGGGGGTCCCAATGAGCAGTTCTTC.